These T cell receptor beta chains were read from a single sample in a study of T cell repertoires in cytomegalovirus infection. From the reads, TCRdb called clonotypes with MiXCR, one entry per CDR3 protein. The repertoire holds 450,000 to 650,000 distinct CDR3 sequences, almost 40% seen once, with about 48% in the top ten. Their recognized antigens are unknown. The source was cultured PBMCs, collected from culture after CMV antigen stimulation. The receptors derive from a human donor in good health (CMV status not recorded). Some clones in this sample may be carry-over from other donors' samples. Each CDR3 is given with its conserved first and last residue. D genes are given only for firm matches. Not all rows give a size; the values are once, few, many and, for expanded clones, a class.

J: TRBJ2-5
D: NA
size: few
V: TRBV7-2
CDR3: CASRRLGRTQYF

J: TRBJ1-4
D: NA
size: NA
V: TRBV2
CDR3: CASRSEKLFF

J: TRBJ1-1
D: TRBD1
size: NA
V: TRBV10-3
CDR3: CAIRSRQGPNTEAFF

J: TRBJ2-5
D: TRBD2
size: NA
V: TRBV12-3/TRBV12-4
CDR3: CASSSPEGLAGEGQYF

J: TRBJ2-3
D: TRBD2
size: NA
V: TRBV7-8
CDR3: CAKIWSGREDTQYF

J: TRBJ2-1
D: TRBD2
size: once
V: TRBV10-3
CDR3: CAISESSGRADFHEQFF

J: TRBJ2-5
D: TRBD2
size: NA
V: TRBV12-3/TRBV12-4
CDR3: CASTPGSGGLKTQYF

J: TRBJ2-3
D: NA
size: NA
V: TRBV20-1
CDR3: CSASWSGAQYF

J: TRBJ2-1
D: NA
size: few
V: TRBV19
CDR3: CASREGRRGGEQFF

J: TRBJ1-1
D: NA
size: NA
V: TRBV6-6
CDR3: CASSSFDFGNTEAFF

J: TRBJ2-1
D: TRBD2
size: few
V: TRBV6-1
CDR3: CASSGRTNSYNEQFF

J: TRBJ2-7
D: TRBD1
size: NA
V: TRBV6-7
CDR3: CASSYRRDREYEQYF

J: TRBJ2-7
D: NA
size: NA
V: TRBV6-1
CDR3: CASSEVLQGYEQYF

J: TRBJ2-2
D: NA
size: few
V: TRBV11-2
CDR3: CASSFEGIGTGELFF

J: TRBJ2-3
D: NA
size: few
V: TRBV7-6
CDR3: CASSFGPGGRADTQYF

J: TRBJ2-7
D: NA
size: NA
V: TRBV7-2
CDR3: CASSLFGTGSEQYF

J: TRBJ2-1
D: NA
size: NA
V: TRBV7-6
CDR3: CATQQFNEQFF

J: TRBJ2-2
D: NA
size: NA
V: TRBV7-6
CDR3: CASSQTGTNTGELFF

J: TRBJ2-7
D: TRBD1
size: NA
V: TRBV10-1
CDR3: CASSDLRDRSSYEQYF

J: TRBJ2-7
D: TRBD1
size: NA
V: TRBV20-1
CDR3: CSARTGGNYEQYF

J: TRBJ2-1
D: TRBD2
size: few
V: TRBV6-1
CDR3: CASRLAENNEQFF

J: TRBJ1-2
D: TRBD1
size: NA
V: TRBV7-4
CDR3: CASSPRTGVWYGYTF

J: TRBJ1-1
D: NA
size: once
V: TRBV5-5
CDR3: CASSLLSSSDKAFF

J: TRBJ2-7
D: NA
size: few
V: TRBV10-2
CDR3: CASSPSGASLAYEQYF

J: TRBJ2-5
D: NA
size: NA
V: TRBV2
CDR3: CASRERVVLPETQYF

J: TRBJ2-1
D: NA
size: NA
V: TRBV12-3/TRBV12-4
CDR3: CASRTLYNEQFF

J: TRBJ2-1
D: NA
size: NA
V: TRBV19
CDR3: CASSNTNVQFF

J: TRBJ2-7
D: NA
size: NA
V: TRBV6-8
CDR3: CASSRGGLTYEQYF

J: TRBJ2-2
D: TRBD2
size: few
V: TRBV7-2
CDR3: CASRRLAGAGELFF

J: TRBJ1-1
D: NA
size: NA
V: TRBV5-1
CDR3: CASSSGQGGGNTEAFF

J: TRBJ2-1
D: NA
size: NA
V: TRBV7-2
CDR3: CASSLRAALNEQFF

J: TRBJ1-5
D: NA
size: few
V: TRBV19
CDR3: CASRTSYSNQPQHF

J: TRBJ2-7
D: NA
size: few
V: TRBV7-6
CDR3: CASSLGAPGGLYEQYF

J: TRBJ1-1
D: NA
size: NA
V: TRBV7-1
CDR3: CASSIPRADVTEAFF

J: TRBJ1-1
D: TRBD1
size: NA
V: TRBV5-1
CDR3: CASSLTGGQTFF

J: TRBJ2-7
D: NA
size: NA
V: TRBV28
CDR3: CASTRSSIIDEQYF

J: TRBJ1-6
D: NA
size: few
V: TRBV7-2
CDR3: CASSLWTVNSPLHF

J: TRBJ1-2
D: NA
size: NA
V: TRBV12-3/TRBV12-4
CDR3: CASSFMYYGYTF

J: TRBJ1-2
D: TRBD1
size: few
V: TRBV12-3/TRBV12-4
CDR3: CASSSDRGRVYGYTF

J: TRBJ2-1
D: NA
size: NA
V: TRBV4-3
CDR3: CASSPTDSVNEQFF

J: TRBJ2-3
D: TRBD1
size: few
V: TRBV5-3
CDR3: CASSFDRDRVSDTQYF

J: TRBJ2-5
D: TRBD2
size: few
V: TRBV6-1
CDR3: CASSESSGRVGTQYF

J: TRBJ2-1
D: TRBD2
size: few
V: TRBV7-9
CDR3: CASSLGRWVETSGRARFSYNEQFF

J: TRBJ2-1
D: NA
size: NA
V: TRBV18
CDR3: CASSPEGNNEQFF

J: TRBJ2-1
D: NA
size: NA
V: TRBV28
CDR3: CASSFGPTKQFF

J: TRBJ2-3
D: NA
size: few
V: TRBV7-8
CDR3: CASSLVLEGTDTQYF

J: TRBJ2-7
D: NA
size: NA
V: TRBV11-2
CDR3: CASSSLLGVAYEQYF

J: TRBJ2-5
D: NA
size: few
V: TRBV25-1
CDR3: CASSDLQGRETQYF

J: TRBJ1-4
D: NA
size: NA
V: TRBV28
CDR3: CASSFRTAPGGELFF

J: TRBJ1-1
D: NA
size: few
V: TRBV6-1
CDR3: CASSRTDNTEAFF

J: TRBJ2-5
D: NA
size: NA
V: TRBV5-6
CDR3: CASSLRQTDGETQYF